This TCR beta chain was found in a study of cytomegalovirus exposure and HLA in healthy donors. General observations from the study: Several top significant clusters appeared, in a later analysis, to be linked to common viral pathogens. Per a prior analysis, the majority of TCR beta V segments were productive roughly 87% or roughly 30% of the time.

Trimming cost V 8 bases and J 6 bases, with 20 bases left between them. The CDR3 extends over 15 amino acids. Germline assignment: CDR1 MNHEY and CDR2 SMNVEV (reference sequence). Details on this clone: Its antigen is undetermined.

PCR involved 60 Vbeta and 13 Jbeta primers. Clones were sequenced by immunoSEQ multiplex PCR, and TCRdb holds only the in-frame ones, with some missing. The table shows more than 110,000 clones, with approximately 73% occurring only once. The chain has TRBV27 and TRBJ2-1; tentatively, D is TRBD2 (6 bases). Material: PBMCs. This receptor was identified in a human donor in good health. The CDR3 here is CASQLGGGLRNEQFF. The CDR3 DNA reads TGTGCCAGCCAACTGGGGGGAGGACTCCGCAATGAGCAGTTCTTC.